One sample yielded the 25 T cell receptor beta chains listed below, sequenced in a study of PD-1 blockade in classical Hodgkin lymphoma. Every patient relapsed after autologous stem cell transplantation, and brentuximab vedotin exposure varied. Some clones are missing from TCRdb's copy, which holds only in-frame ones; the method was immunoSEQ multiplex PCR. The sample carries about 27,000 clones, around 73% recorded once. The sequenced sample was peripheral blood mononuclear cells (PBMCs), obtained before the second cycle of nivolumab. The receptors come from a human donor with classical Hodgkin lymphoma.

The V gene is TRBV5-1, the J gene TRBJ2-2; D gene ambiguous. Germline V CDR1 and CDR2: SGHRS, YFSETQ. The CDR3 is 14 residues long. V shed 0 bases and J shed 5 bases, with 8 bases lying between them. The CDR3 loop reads CASSLALQTGELFF. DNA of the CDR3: TGCGCCAGCAGCTTGGCCCTACAAACCGGGGAGCTGTTTTTT.

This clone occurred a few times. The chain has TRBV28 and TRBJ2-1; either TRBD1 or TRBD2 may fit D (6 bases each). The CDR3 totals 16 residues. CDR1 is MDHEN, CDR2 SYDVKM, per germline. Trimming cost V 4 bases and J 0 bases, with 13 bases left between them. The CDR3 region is CASSSPGGSSYNEQFF. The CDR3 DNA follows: TGTGCCAGCAGTTCCCCCGGGGGCTCCTCCTACAATGAGCAGTTCTTC.

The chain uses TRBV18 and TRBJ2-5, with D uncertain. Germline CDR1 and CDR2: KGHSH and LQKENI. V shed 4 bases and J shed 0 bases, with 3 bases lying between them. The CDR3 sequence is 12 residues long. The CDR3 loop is CASSRYQETQYF. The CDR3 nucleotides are TGTGCCAGCTCACGGTACCAAGAGACCCAGTACTTC.

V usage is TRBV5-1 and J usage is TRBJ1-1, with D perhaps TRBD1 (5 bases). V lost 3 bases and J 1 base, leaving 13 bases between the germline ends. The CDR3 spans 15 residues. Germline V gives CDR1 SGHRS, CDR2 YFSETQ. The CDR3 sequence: CASSSQTGANTEAFF. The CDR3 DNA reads TGCGCCAGCAGCTCACAAACCGGGGCGAACACTGAAGCTTTCTTT. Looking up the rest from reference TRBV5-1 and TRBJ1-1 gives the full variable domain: KAGVTQTPRYLIKTRGQQVTLSCSPISGHRSVSWYQQTPGQGLQFLFEYFSETQRNKGNFPGRFSGRQFSNSRSEMNVSTLELGDSALYLCASSSQTGANTEAFFGQGTRLTVV.

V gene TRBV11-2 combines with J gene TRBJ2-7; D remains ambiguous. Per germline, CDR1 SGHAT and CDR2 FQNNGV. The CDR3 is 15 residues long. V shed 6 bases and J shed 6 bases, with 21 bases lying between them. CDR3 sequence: CASSQAQEPLFEQYF. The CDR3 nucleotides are TGTGCCAGCAGTCAAGCCCAGGAACCCCTTTTCGAGCAGTACTTC.

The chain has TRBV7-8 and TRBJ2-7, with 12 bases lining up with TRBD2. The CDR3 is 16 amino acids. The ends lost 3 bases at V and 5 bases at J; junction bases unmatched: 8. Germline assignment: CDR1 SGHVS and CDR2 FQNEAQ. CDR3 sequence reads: CASSLEGLAGLHEQYF. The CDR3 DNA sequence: TGTGCCAGCAGCTTGGAGGGACTAGCGGGCCTCCACGAGCAGTACTTC.

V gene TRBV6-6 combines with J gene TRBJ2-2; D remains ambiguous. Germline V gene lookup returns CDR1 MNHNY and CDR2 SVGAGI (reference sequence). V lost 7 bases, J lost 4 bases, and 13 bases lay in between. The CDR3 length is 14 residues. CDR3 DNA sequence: TGTGCCAGCACCAACTGGCCGACCACCGGGGAGCTGTTTTTT. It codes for CASTNWPTTGELFF.

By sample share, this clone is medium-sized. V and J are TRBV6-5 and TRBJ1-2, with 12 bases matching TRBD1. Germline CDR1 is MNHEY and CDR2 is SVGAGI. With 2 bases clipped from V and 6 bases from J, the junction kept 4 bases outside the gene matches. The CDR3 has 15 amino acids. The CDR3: CASSYGTGGVDGYTF. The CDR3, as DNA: TGTGCCAGCAGTTACGGGACAGGGGGCGTCGATGGCTACACCTTC.

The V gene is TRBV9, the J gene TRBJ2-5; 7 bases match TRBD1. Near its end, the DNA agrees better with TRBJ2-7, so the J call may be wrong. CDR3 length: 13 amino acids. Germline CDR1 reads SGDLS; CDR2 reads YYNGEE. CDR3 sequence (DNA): TGTGCCAGCAGCCCCAGGACAGGCGGCGAGCAGTACTTC. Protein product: CASSPRTGGEQYF.

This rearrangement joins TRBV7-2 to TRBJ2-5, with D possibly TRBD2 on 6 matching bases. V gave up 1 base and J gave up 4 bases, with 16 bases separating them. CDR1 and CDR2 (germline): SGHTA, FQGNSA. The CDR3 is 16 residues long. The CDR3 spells CASSLGGTARRETQYF. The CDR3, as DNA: TGTGCCAGCAGCTTAGGCGGGACCGCGAGGCGAGAGACCCAGTACTTC.

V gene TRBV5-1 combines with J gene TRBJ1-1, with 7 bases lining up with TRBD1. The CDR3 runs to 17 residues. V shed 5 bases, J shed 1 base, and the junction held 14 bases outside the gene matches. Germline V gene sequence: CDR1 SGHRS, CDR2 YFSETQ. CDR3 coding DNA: TGCGCCAGCAGTCTAACCTACAGGGGTCCCGGGAACACTGAAGCTTTCTTT. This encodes CASSLTYRGPGNTEAFF.

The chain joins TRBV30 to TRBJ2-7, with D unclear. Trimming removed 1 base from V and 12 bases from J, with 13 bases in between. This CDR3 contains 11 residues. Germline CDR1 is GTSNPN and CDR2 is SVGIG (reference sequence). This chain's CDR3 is CAWSEEQVPYF. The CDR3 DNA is TGTGCCTGGAGTGAGGAGCAGGTTCCGTACTTC.

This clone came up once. CDR3 coding DNA: TGTGCCAGCAGTTACTCTAACAGGGGAGGCCAAGAGACCCAGTACTTC. It specifies CASSYSNRGGQETQYF. The chain has TRBV6-5 and TRBJ2-5; possible D gene TRBD1, 7 bases. V lost 0 bases to trimming and J lost 1 base, with 12 bases between them. Germline V gene data show CDR1 as MNHEY and CDR2 as SVGAGI. The CDR3 has 16 amino acids.

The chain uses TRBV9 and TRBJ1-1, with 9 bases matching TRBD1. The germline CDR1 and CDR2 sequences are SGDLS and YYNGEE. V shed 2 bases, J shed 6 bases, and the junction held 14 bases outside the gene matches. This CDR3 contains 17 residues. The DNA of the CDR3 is TGTGCCAGCAGCGTCATCGGACAGGGGAGGTCGGAAGCTGAAGCTTTCTTT. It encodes CASSVIGQGRSEAEAFF.

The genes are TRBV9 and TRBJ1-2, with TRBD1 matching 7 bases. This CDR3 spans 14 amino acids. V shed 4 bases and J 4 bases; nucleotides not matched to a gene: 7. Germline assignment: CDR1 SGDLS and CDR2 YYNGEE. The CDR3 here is CASSTSTGPYGYTF. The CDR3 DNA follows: TGTGCCAGCAGCACCTCGACAGGGCCCTATGGCTACACCTTC.

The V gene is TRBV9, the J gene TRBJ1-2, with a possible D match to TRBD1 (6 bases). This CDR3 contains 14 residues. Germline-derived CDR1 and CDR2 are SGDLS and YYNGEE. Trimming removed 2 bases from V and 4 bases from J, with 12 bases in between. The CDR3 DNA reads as TGTGCCAGCAGCGTCGGGACAAACTTCTATGGCTACACCTTC. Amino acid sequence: CASSVGTNFYGYTF.

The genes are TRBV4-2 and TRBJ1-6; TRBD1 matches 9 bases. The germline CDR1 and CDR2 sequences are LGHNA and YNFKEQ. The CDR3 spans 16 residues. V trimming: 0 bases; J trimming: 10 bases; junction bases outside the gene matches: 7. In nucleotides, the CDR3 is TGTGCCAGCAGCCAAGAGGGACAGGGACAGGAATCACCCCTCCACTTT. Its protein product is CASSQEGQGQESPLHF.

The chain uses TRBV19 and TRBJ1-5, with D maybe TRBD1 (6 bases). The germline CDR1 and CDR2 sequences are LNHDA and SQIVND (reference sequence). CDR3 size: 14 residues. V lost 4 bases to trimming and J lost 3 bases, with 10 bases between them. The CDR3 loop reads CASSRGGLNQPQHF. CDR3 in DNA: TGTGCCAGTAGTAGAGGGGGGCTCAATCAGCCCCAGCATTTT.

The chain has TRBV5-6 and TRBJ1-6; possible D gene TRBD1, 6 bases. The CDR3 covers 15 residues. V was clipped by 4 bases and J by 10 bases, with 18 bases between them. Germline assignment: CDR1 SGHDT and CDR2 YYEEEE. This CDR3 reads CASSPDPGQGSPLHF. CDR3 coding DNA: TGTGCCAGCAGCCCGGACCCAGGCCAGGGGTCACCCCTCCACTTT.

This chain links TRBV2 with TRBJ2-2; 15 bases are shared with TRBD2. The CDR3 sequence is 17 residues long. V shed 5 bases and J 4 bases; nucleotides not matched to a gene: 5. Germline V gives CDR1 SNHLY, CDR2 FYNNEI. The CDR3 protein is CASSPGLAGGGTGELFF. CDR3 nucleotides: TGTGCCAGCAGTCCGGGACTAGCGGGGGGCGGCACCGGGGAGCTGTTTTTT.

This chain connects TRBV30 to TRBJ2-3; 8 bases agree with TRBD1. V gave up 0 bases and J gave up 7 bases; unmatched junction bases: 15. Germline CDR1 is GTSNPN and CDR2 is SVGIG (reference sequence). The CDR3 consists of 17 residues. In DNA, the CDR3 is TGTGCCTGGAGTGTACCCCAATTCGGACAGGGCGGAAATACGCAGTATTTT. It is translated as CAWSVPQFGQGGNTQYF. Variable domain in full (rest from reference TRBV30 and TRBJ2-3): SQTIHQWPATLVQPVGSPLSLECTVEGTSNPNLYWYRQAAGRGLQLLFYSVGIGQISSEVPQNLSASRPQDRQFILSSKKLLLSDSGFYLCAWSVPQFGQGGNTQYFGPGTRLTVL.

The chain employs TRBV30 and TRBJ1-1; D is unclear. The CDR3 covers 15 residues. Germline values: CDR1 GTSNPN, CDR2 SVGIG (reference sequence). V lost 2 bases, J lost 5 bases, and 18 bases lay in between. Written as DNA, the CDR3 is TGTGCCTGGAGTCCCCTCACAGAGCTGGCGACTGAAGCTTTCTTT. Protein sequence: CAWSPLTELATEAFF.

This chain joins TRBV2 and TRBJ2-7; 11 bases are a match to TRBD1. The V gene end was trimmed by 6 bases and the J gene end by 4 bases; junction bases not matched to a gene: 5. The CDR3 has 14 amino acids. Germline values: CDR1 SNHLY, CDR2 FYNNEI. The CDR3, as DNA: TGTGCCAGCAGGCCCGGGACAGGGGGTTACGAGCAGTACTTC. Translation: CASRPGTGGYEQYF.

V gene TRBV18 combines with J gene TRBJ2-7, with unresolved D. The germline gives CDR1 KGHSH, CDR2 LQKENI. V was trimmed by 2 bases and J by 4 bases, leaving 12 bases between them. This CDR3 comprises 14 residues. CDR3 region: CASSPGVSRYEQYF. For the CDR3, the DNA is TGTGCCAGCTCACCAGGGGTGTCCAGGTACGAGCAGTACTTC.

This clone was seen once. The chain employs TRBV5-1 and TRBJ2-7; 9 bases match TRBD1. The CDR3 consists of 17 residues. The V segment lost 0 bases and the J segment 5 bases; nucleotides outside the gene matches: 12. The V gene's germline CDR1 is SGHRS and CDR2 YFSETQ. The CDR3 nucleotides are TGCGCCAGCAGCTTGGGTTGGGGACAGGGCCCAAAAGACGAGCAGTACTTC. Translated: CASSLGWGQGPKDEQYF.